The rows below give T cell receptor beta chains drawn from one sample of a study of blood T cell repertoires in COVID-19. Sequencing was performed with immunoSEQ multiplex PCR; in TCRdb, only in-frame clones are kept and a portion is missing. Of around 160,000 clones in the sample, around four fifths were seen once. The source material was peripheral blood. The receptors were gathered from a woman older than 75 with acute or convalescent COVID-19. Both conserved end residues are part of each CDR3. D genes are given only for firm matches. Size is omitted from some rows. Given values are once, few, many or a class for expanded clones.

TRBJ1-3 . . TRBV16 TGTGCCAGCAGCCAAATCTCCTCTGGAAACACCATATATTTT CASSQISSGNTIYF
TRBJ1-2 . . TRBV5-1 TGCGCCAGCAGCGAAATGAGTCGGGGTCACGGCTATGGCTACACCTTC CASSEMSRGHGYGYTF
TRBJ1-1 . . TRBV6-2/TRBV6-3 TGTGCCAGCAGTTACTCGATTGTTGGGCGTATGAACACTGAAGCTTTCTTT CASSYSIVGRMNTEAFF
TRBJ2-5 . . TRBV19 TGTGCCAGTAGTATGGACGGGACACGGGAAGAGACCCAGTACTTC CASSMDGTREETQYF
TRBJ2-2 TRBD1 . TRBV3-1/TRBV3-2 TGTGCCAGCAGCCAAGATTTTGGACAGGGGAACACCGGGGAGCTGTTTTTT CASSQDFGQGNTGELFF
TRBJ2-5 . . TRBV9 TGTGCCAGCAGCTCCCCCCTTGGGGGGGCCTCCACCCAGTACTTC CASSSPLGGASTQYF
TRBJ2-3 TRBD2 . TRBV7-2 TGTGCCAGCAGCCGCGCCAGCGGGGGCCTTAACACAGATACGCAGTATTTT CASSRASGGLNTDTQYF
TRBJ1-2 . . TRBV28 TGTGCCAGTGACATTACGCGGGGAGCAGGGACTAACTATGGCTACACCTTC CASDITRGAGTNYGYTF
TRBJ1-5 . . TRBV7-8 TGTGCCAGCAGCTTAGAGGTCAGTCTAGGTAATCAGCCCCAGCATTTT CASSLEVSLGNQPQHF
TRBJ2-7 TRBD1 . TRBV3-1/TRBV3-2 TGTGCCAGCAGCCCGTGGGACAGGATTGGCGAGCAGTACTTC CASSPWDRIGEQYF
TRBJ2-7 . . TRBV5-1 TGCGCCAGCAGCCGGGCGGGACTCAACTCCTACGAGCAGTACTTC CASSRAGLNSYEQYF
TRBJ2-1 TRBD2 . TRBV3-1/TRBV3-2 TGTGCCAGCAGCCTCTACCCTAGCGGGGGCACCAATGAGCAGTTCTTC CASSLYPSGGTNEQFF
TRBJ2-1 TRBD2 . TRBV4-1 TGCGCCAGCAGCCAAGCACCCGGGACTAGCGGGGGGGTTAATGAGCAGTTCTTC CASSQAPGTSGGVNEQFF
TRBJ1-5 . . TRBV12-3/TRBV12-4 TGTGCCAGCAGTTTATACGGGGGTCAGCCCCAGCATTTT CASSLYGGQPQHF
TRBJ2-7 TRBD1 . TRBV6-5 TGTGCCAGCAGTTACACAAGGGACAGGGTGAAGGAGTACTTC CASSYTRDRVKEYF
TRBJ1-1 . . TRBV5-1 TGCGCCAGCAGCCAAAACAGGGCGGGTTCGAACACTGAAGCTTTCTTT CASSQNRAGSNTEAFF
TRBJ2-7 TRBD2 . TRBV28 TGTGCCAGCAGTCCTCCCGGACTAGGGGACGAGCAGTACTTC CASSPPGLGDEQYF
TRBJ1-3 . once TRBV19 TGTGCCAGTAGTATAAAGTACTGGACAGCTGGAAACACCATATATTTT CASSIKYWTAGNTIYF
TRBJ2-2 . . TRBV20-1 TGCAGTGCTAGTGGACTACCTAACGCGAACACCGGGGAGCTGTTTTTT CSASGLPNANTGELFF
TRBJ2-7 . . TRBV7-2 TGTGCCAGCAGCTTAAGCCACGAGCAGTACTTC CASSLSHEQYF
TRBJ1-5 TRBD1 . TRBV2 TGTGCCAGCAGTCGGACAGGCCGCCCAGGATTGAGCAATCAGCCCCAGCATTTT CASSRTGRPGLSNQPQHF
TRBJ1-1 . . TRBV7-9 TGTGCCAGCAGCTTATCCCGGTTTGAAGCTTTCTTT CASSLSRFEAFF
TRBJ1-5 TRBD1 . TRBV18 TGTGCCAGCTCACCTAGTCCGACAGGGGCTTATAGCAATCAGCCCCAGCATTTT CASSPSPTGAYSNQPQHF
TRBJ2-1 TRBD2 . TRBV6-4 TGTGCCAGCAGTCTTAGCGGGAGCGGTGAGCAGTTCTTC CASSLSGSGEQFF